This T cell receptor beta chain stems from a study of blood T cell repertoires in COVID-19. On the study more broadly: Samples taken during acute and convalescent COVID-19 were collected in the United States, Italy and Spain.

Patients of the Seattle cohort, enrolled during active infection, were followed longitudinally. V shed 7 bases, J shed 0 bases, and the junction held 10 bases outside the gene matches. This CDR3 is 16 amino acids long. Germline-derived CDR1 and CDR2 are LNHNV and YYDKDF (reference sequence). Per the original data handling: Amplified reference gene primers provided the basis for estimating nucleated cell counts. Clones were sequenced by immunoSEQ multiplex PCR, and TCRdb holds only the in-frame ones, with some missing. V and J calls plus clone size are reproduced from that table; the DNA served to infer D and trimming. The profile covers about 170,000 clones, with around four fifths appearing a single time and roughly 8.8% taken by the ten largest.

The origin of this receptor is a woman at least 80 years old with COVID-19, enrolled during active disease. The V call is TRBV15, the J call TRBJ2-5; TRBD2 matches 8 bases. Sequenced input: peripheral blood. The CDR3 sequence is CATTTTGGGHQETQYF. Written as DNA, the CDR3 is TGTGCCACCACTACCACAGGCGGGGGGCACCAAGAGACCCAGTACTTC. The full variable domain, its missing parts supplied by reference TRBV15 and TRBJ2-5, is DAMVIQNPRYQVTQFGKPVTLSCSQTLNHNVMYWYQQKSSQAPKLLFHYYDKDFNNEADTPDNFQSRRPNTSFCFLDIRSPGLGDTAMYLCATTTTGGGHQETQYFGPGTRLLVL.